The 2 T cell receptor beta chains given below trace back to one sample, sequenced in a study of post-analysis software for immune sequencing data. Antigens of these TCRs are unknown. The TCR beta cDNA libraries contained unique molecular identifiers. MiXCR, run by TCRdb on the PCR reads, gives a single entry per CDR3 protein. The profile covers roughly 800,000 distinct CDR3 sequences, with under 70% appearing a single time and approximately 4.2% taken by the ten largest. Findings of the study overall: Roughly five TRBV segments, including TRBV5-6, TRBV5-1 and TRBV20-1, were more frequent in patients than controls.

Material: blood. The receptors were gathered from a girl under 18 with multiple sclerosis.

V gene TRBV5-1 combines with J gene TRBJ1-5; D is possibly TRBD1 (5 bases). Germline CDR1 reads SGHRS; CDR2 reads YFSETQ. This CDR3 contains 16 residues. V lost 0 bases, J lost 0 bases, and 10 bases lay in between. In DNA, the CDR3 is TGCGCCAGCAGCTTGGGGGGACGGAATAGCAATCAGCCCCAGCATTTT. Encoded protein: CASSLGGRNSNQPQHF.

The chain employs TRBV7-3 and TRBJ2-1, with 7 positions matching TRBD1. This CDR3 has 15 residues. The V gene end was trimmed by 2 bases and the J gene end by 4 bases; junction bases not matched to a gene: 5. Germline CDR1 is SGHTA and CDR2 is FQGTGA. The CDR3 nucleotides read TGTGCCAGCAGCTTAGCAGGGGGAGAATACAATGAGCAGTTCTTC. Translation: CASSLAGGEYNEQFF.